The 27 T cell receptor beta chains below were found in one sample sequenced in a study of T cells in Graves' hyperthyroidism and ophthalmopathy. RNA transcripts yielded amplified TCR beta CDR3 regions. First-round RT-PCR targeting the TCR CDR3 was performed with the HTBI primer set. TCRdb independently ran MiXCR on the multiplex PCR reads; one entry per CDR3 protein. The repertoire has hundreds of thousands of distinct CDR3 sequences, about a fifth of them found once; the top ten carry about 3.7%. The specimen sequenced was blood. Source of these receptors: a woman under 30 with Graves' hyperthyroidism.

This clonotype was counted ten times or more. The V and J genes are TRBV29-1 and TRBJ1-2; maybe TRBD1 (6 bases). V was clipped by 6 bases and J by 2 bases, with 7 bases between them. Germline lookup yields CDR1 SQVTM and CDR2 ANQGSEA. The CDR3 consists of 11 residues. CDR3 loop: CSVDRNYGYTF. CDR3 bases: TGCAGCGTGGACAGAAACTATGGCTACACCTTC.

This clonotype was recorded at least ten times. In nucleotides, the CDR3 is TGTGCCAGCAGTGCGGACAGGGGCGACGCCTACGAGCAGTACTTC. Translated, it gives CASSADRGDAYEQYF. This chain connects TRBV27 to TRBJ2-7; the match to TRBD1 covers 9 bases. J was trimmed by 2 bases and V by 5 bases; bases with no gene match: 7. Germline lookup yields CDR1 MNHEY and CDR2 SMNVEV (reference sequence). CDR3 size: 15 residues.

This clonotype was counted ten times or more. The chain is built from TRBV6-1 and TRBJ1-2; a possible D gene is TRBD1 (6 bases). This CDR3 spans 13 amino acids. The germline gives CDR1 MNHNS, CDR2 SASEGT. V lost 6 bases and J lost 7, with 15 bases in between. The CDR3, as DNA: TGTGCCAGCAGCGATGGACAGTTGCGTGGCTACACCTTC. It encodes CASSDGQLRGYTF.

V is TRBV12-3 or TRBV12-4 and J is TRBJ2-7; TRBD2 matches 7 bases. CDR3 length equals 15 residues. V gave up 5 bases and J gave up 1 base; unmatched junction bases: 8. CDR3 amino acids: CASSPQLARSYEQYF. Written as DNA, the CDR3 is TGTGCCAGCAGTCCGCAACTAGCGCGGTCCTACGAGCAGTACTTC.

This clonotype has a count of ten or more. This chain uses TRBV20-1 with TRBJ1-2; tentative D call: TRBD1 (6 bases). Looked up from germline, CDR1 is DFQATT and CDR2 is SNEGSKA (reference sequence). The V and J ends lost 0 bases and 8 bases respectively, with 22 bases between them. This CDR3 is built from 16 residues. CDR3 nucleotide sequence: TGCAGTGCTAGAGATTCCTTTGGGGGGCTTGCGGAAGGCTACACCTTC. Translated, it gives CSARDSFGGLAEGYTF.

At least ten counts were recorded for this clonotype. The J gene is TRBJ2-7, the V gene TRBV3-1; D is unclear. Germline CDR1 and CDR2: LGHDT and YNNKEL (reference sequence). This CDR3 region has 14 residues. V was trimmed by 1 base and J by 5 bases, leaving 12 bases between them. Here the CDR3 reads CASSQGGVWDEQYF. CDR3 nucleotide sequence: TGTGCCAGCAGCCAAGGGGGTGTTTGGGACGAGCAGTACTTC.

In its sample, this clonotype was seen once. The chain recombines TRBV11-2 with TRBJ2-5; D is possibly TRBD2 (5 bases). CDR1 is SGHAT, CDR2 FQNNGV, per germline. This CDR3 spans 14 amino acids. V shed 1 base and J shed 7 bases, with 13 bases lying between them. DNA for the CDR3: TGTGCCAGCAGCTTAGGGGCTAGCCGAGTGACCCAGTACTTC. Residues: CASSLGASRVTQYF.

This clonotype was counted between two and nine times. The CDR3, as DNA: TGTGCCGGACGCCCCCCGGGGGGAAACACCATATATTTT. Its protein is CAGRPPGGNTIYF. V and J are TRBV28 and TRBJ1-3, with D hard to call. The germline V gene has CDR1 MDHEN and CDR2 SYDVKM. CDR3 length: 13 amino acids. Trimming pared 11 bases from V and 4 bases from J, leaving 15 bases between.

The table lists this clonotype with many counts. The CDR3 sequence: CASSFQKLYGYTF. In DNA, the CDR3 is TGTGCCAGCAGCTTCCAGAAACTCTATGGCTACACCTTC. The gene calls are TRBV13 and TRBJ1-2, with D hard to call. Germline CDR1 reads PRHDT; CDR2 reads FYEKMQ (reference sequence). This CDR3 region has 13 residues. Trimming shortened V by 3 bases and J by 4 bases, and 9 bases separated the two germline ends.

This clonotype showed up just a few times. The chain employs TRBV3-1 and TRBJ1-1; tentative D call: TRBD1 (5 bases). The CDR3 extends over 14 amino acids. Germline V lookup: CDR1 LGHDT, CDR2 YNNKEL (reference sequence). V lost 5 bases and J 3 bases, leaving 13 bases between the germline ends. The chain's CDR3 is CASSKGDIDTEAFF. CDR3 DNA: TGTGCCAGCAGCAAAGGGGATATAGACACTGAAGCTTTCTTT.

Many counts were recorded for this clonotype. The chain links TRBV6-5 to TRBJ1-1; unclear D gene. Germline V gene lookup returns CDR1 MNHEY and CDR2 SVGAGI. The CDR3 is 16 residues long. Trimming left V 2 bases short and J 1 base short, with 14 bases between. The CDR3 sequence: CASSYRGWGENTEAFF. The CDR3 coding sequence is TGTGCCAGCAGTTACCGAGGTTGGGGAGAGAACACTGAAGCTTTCTTT.

CDR3 DNA: TGTGCCAGCTTCGGAGGGATTACCTACGAGCAGTACTTC. Amino acids: CASFGGITYEQYF. V gene TRBV6-1 combines with J gene TRBJ2-7; D is perhaps TRBD2 (6 bases). V was shortened by 8 bases and J by 2 bases, with 13 bases between the two germline ends. CDR1 and CDR2 from the germline V gene are MNHNS and SASEGT. This CDR3 has 13 residues.

This clonotype was picked up a small number of times. The chain employs TRBV18 and TRBJ1-1, with 8 bases that match TRBD1. CDR1 is KGHSH and CDR2 is LQKENI in the germline V gene. Trimming took 1 base from V and 4 from J; bases not matched to a gene: 11. This CDR3 comprises 17 residues. The CDR3 sequence is CASSPLPRDRHGTEAFF. The CDR3, as DNA: TGTGCCAGCTCACCACTTCCCCGGGACAGGCATGGCACTGAAGCTTTCTTT.

This clonotype appeared many times. This chain joins TRBV6-1 and TRBJ2-7; D is undetermined. The CDR3 totals 13 residues. V dropped 2 bases and J dropped 5 bases, with 10 bases sitting between them. Germline CDR1 is MNHNS and CDR2 is SASEGT. The CDR3 DNA reads TGTGCCAGCAGTGAACTTAAACCCGACGAGCAGTACTTC. Translating gives CASSELKPDEQYF.

In this sample, this clonotype turned up many times. V is TRBV9 and J is TRBJ1-2; D not resolved. CDR1 is SGDLS and CDR2 is YYNGEE in the germline V gene. CDR3 length: 12 amino acids. Trimming pared 5 bases from V and 4 bases from J, leaving 9 bases between. The CDR3 here is CASRSDVYGYTF. CDR3 DNA sequence: TGTGCCAGCAGGTCAGATGTCTATGGCTACACCTTC. Variable domain in full (rest from reference TRBV9 and TRBJ1-2): DSGVTQTPKHLITATGQRVTLRCSPRSGDLSVYWYQQSLDQGLQFLIQYYNGEERAKGNILERFSAQQFPDLHSELNLSSLELGDSALYFCASRSDVYGYTFGSGTRLTVV.

This clonotype was detected many times. The chain is built from TRBV15 and TRBJ2-7; the match to TRBD1 covers 9 bases. Germline V gene sequence: CDR1 LNHNV, CDR2 YYDKDF (reference sequence). The trim removed 0 bases at V and 2 bases at J, leaving 5 bases unmatched. The CDR3 runs 16 residues. The CDR3 sequence: CATSRDSGQGTYEQYF. In DNA form, the CDR3 reads TGTGCCACCAGCAGAGACTCGGGACAGGGCACCTACGAGCAGTACTTC.

This clonotype was seen ten or more times. The J gene is TRBJ1-1, the V gene TRBV24-1; the D is unclear. Germline V gene data show CDR1 as KGHDR and CDR2 as SFDVKD. The CDR3 extends over 13 amino acids. V shed 1 base and J shed 4 bases, with 6 bases lying between them. CDR3 protein: CATSDFRGTEAFF. CDR3 DNA: TGTGCCACCAGTGATTTTCGGGGCACTGAAGCTTTCTTT.

This clonotype was seen repeatedly, ten times or more. The chain employs TRBV10-3 and TRBJ1-2; TRBD1 agrees at 7 bases. In germline, CDR1 is ENHRY, CDR2 SYGVKD. The trim removed 4 bases at V and 5 bases at J, leaving 4 bases unmatched. The CDR3 is made up of 13 amino acids. The chain's CDR3 is CAISGDSGYGYTF. The CDR3 DNA reads TGTGCCATCAGTGGGGACAGCGGATATGGCTACACCTTC.

CDR3 loop: CASSPRASNSPLHF. CDR3 DNA sequence: TGTGCCAGCAGCCCCCGGGCTTCAAATTCACCCCTCCACTTT. The rearrangement uses TRBV3-1 and TRBJ1-6; D not resolved. With 4 bases removed from V and 7 bases from J, the gap between germline ends came to 11 bases. The CDR3 sequence is 14 residues long. CDR1 and CDR2 (germline): LGHDT, YNNKEL (reference sequence). The full variable domain, completed using reference TRBV3-1 and TRBJ1-6, is DTAVSQTPKYLVTQMGNDKSIKCEQNLGHDTMYWYKQDSKKFLKIMFSYNNKELIINETVPNRFSPKSPDKAHLNLHINSLELGDSAVYFCASSPRASNSPLHFGNGTRLTVT.

This clonotype was detected ten times or more. The V and J genes are TRBV7-2 and TRBJ2-5; D may be TRBD2 (6 bases). Per the germline V gene, CDR1 is SGHTA and CDR2 is FQGNSA. Trimming cost V 3 bases and J 5 bases, with 10 bases left between them. CDR3 size: 13 residues. The CDR3 coding sequence is TGTGCCAGCAGCTTCAAGGCGGGGGAGACCCAGTACTTC. It specifies CASSFKAGETQYF.

This clonotype occurred many times. The rearrangement joins TRBV20-1 to TRBJ1-1; D may be TRBD1 (5 bases). The CDR3 covers 12 residues. V was cut by 6 bases and J by 8 bases, with 16 bases left in between. Germline lookup yields CDR1 DFQATT and CDR2 SNEGSKA (reference sequence). The CDR3 coding sequence is TGCAGTGCCACCGGGACCCGGGGAGAAGCTTTCTTT. Amino acids: CSATGTRGEAFF.

This chain joins TRBV12-3 or TRBV12-4 and TRBJ2-2; D unclear. There are 11 residues in the CDR3. Trimming took off 7 bases at V and 9 bases at J, with 9 bases between the two ends. The DNA of the CDR3 is TGTGCCAGCATCACTGCGAGGGAGCTGTTTTTT. Its protein product is CASITARELFF.

The table lists this clonotype with many counts. This chain connects TRBV28 to TRBJ2-7; weak D call: TRBD1 (5 bases). Trimming removed 6 bases from V and 2 bases from J, with 11 bases in between. The CDR3 has 13 residues. CDR1 MDHEN and CDR2 SYDVKM come from the germline V gene. CDR3 protein: CASRQDTTYEQYF. The CDR3 nucleotides are TGTGCCAGCAGACAGGATACTACCTACGAGCAGTACTTC.

This chain joins TRBV24-1 and TRBJ2-5, with D unclear. The germline V gene has CDR1 KGHDR and CDR2 SFDVKD. Trimming cost V 8 bases and J 6 bases, with 9 bases left between them. The CDR3 is 11 amino acids. This CDR3 is CATMKGQTQYF. CDR3 bases: TGTGCCACCATGAAGGGTCAGACCCAGTACTTC.

This clonotype was recorded many times. The rearrangement joins TRBV12-3 or TRBV12-4 to TRBJ1-2; D unresolved. Trimming took off 5 bases at V and 8 bases at J, with 21 bases between the two ends. This CDR3 spans 15 amino acids. CDR3 bases: TGTGCCAGCAGTCCCGTTTCCCGGGCCATGAGAGGCTACACCTTC. Translated: CASSPVSRAMRGYTF.

The CDR3 DNA sequence: TGTGCCATCAGTGAGTCTTCAGGGGGTAACGGCTACACCTTC. Amino acids: CAISESSGGNGYTF. The chain employs TRBV10-3 and TRBJ1-2; 7 nucleotides agree with TRBD1. V was clipped by 0 bases and J by 8 bases; unmatched bases: 6. This CDR3 is 14 amino acids long. CDR1 and CDR2 from the germline V gene are ENHRY and SYGVKD.

Ten or more counts support this clonotype. This rearrangement joins TRBV18 to TRBJ2-5, with D perhaps matching TRBD1 or TRBD2 (5 bases each). This CDR3 region has 13 residues. Germline V lookup: CDR1 KGHSH, CDR2 LQKENI. V was pared by 8 bases and J by 2 bases, with 12 bases between. CDR3 sequence: CASLMGTQETQYF. As DNA, the CDR3 is TGTGCCAGCCTAATGGGGACGCAAGAGACCCAGTACTTC.